The rows below give T cell receptor beta chains drawn from one sample of a study of T cell repertoires in cytomegalovirus infection. TCRdb re-called the reads with MiXCR, one entry per CDR3 protein. Among 650,000 to 900,000 distinct CDR3 sequences listed, 30% to 35% were seen once. Their antigens remain unidentified. The sequencing used cultured CD8+ T cells from PBMCs, collected from culture after CMV antigen stimulation. Receptor source: a human donor in good health (CMV status not recorded). Some clones in this sample may be carry-over from other donors' samples. The CDR3 runs from the conserved cysteine through the conserved F or W.

j_gene: TRBJ1-5
len: 15
v_gene: TRBV7-8
CDR3aa: CASSLAWDSNQPQHF

j_gene: TRBJ2-1
len: 17
v_gene: TRBV11-1
CDR3aa: CASSLVRSASPYNEQFF

j_gene: TRBJ2-6
len: 18
v_gene: TRBV6-5
CDR3aa: CASSMLGGLFSGANVLTF

j_gene: TRBJ2-2
len: 15
v_gene: TRBV2
CDR3aa: CASSGRDTYTGELFF

j_gene: TRBJ2-1
len: 15
v_gene: TRBV7-2
CDR3aa: CASSLVPDGYNEQFF

j_gene: TRBJ1-2
len: 14
v_gene: TRBV7-6
CDR3aa: CASSPKMGQDGYTF

j_gene: TRBJ1-1
len: 13
v_gene: TRBV7-2
CDR3aa: CASSLAAYTDAFF

j_gene: TRBJ2-2
len: 14
v_gene: TRBV27
CDR3aa: CASSWGLNTGELFF

j_gene: TRBJ2-1
len: 12
v_gene: TRBV29-1
CDR3aa: CSAGTLGNELFF

j_gene: TRBJ2-3
len: 13
v_gene: TRBV27
CDR3aa: CASSSRTMATQYF

j_gene: TRBJ1-1
len: 13
v_gene: TRBV4-1
CDR3aa: CASSQGLGYEAFF

j_gene: TRBJ1-2
len: 15
v_gene: TRBV7-9
CDR3aa: CASSGQVLDTYGYTF

j_gene: TRBJ2-1
len: 17
v_gene: TRBV7-6
CDR3aa: CASSLNPSEFSHNEQFF

j_gene: TRBJ2-2
len: 16
v_gene: TRBV7-8
CDR3aa: CASSEATAPNTGELFF

j_gene: TRBJ1-2
len: 15
v_gene: TRBV7-8
CDR3aa: CASSPVKGSYYGYTF

j_gene: TRBJ2-3
len: 13
v_gene: TRBV19
CDR3aa: CASTRDNTDTQYF

j_gene: TRBJ1-2
len: 14
v_gene: TRBV6-2/TRBV6-3
CDR3aa: CASSYGEMGYGYTF

j_gene: TRBJ1-1
len: 12
v_gene: TRBV20-1
CDR3aa: CSALGRNTEAFF

j_gene: TRBJ2-1
len: 18
v_gene: TRBV29-1
CDR3aa: CSVEDSVTLALFSNEQFF

j_gene: TRBJ2-1
len: 15
v_gene: TRBV19
CDR3aa: CASSTLAGDYNEQFF

j_gene: TRBJ1-1
len: 12
v_gene: TRBV12-3/TRBV12-4
CDR3aa: CANTIGRGEAFF

j_gene: TRBJ1-1
len: 15
v_gene: TRBV7-9
CDR3aa: CASSLVLRANTEAFF

j_gene: TRBJ2-2
len: 13
v_gene: TRBV7-9
CDR3aa: CASTARRTGELFF

j_gene: TRBJ1-4
len: 17
v_gene: TRBV25-1
CDR3aa: CASSEWALGQINEKLFF

j_gene: TRBJ2-1
len: 14
v_gene: TRBV13
CDR3aa: CASSLGGPNNEQFF

j_gene: TRBJ1-2
len: 13
v_gene: TRBV10-3
CDR3aa: CAISSQDSYGYTF

j_gene: TRBJ2-2
len: 18
v_gene: TRBV15
CDR3aa: CATSRDPPGTMNTGELFF

j_gene: TRBJ2-1
len: 14
v_gene: TRBV7-2
CDR3aa: CASSFGGDHNEQFF

j_gene: TRBJ2-5
len: 17
v_gene: TRBV6-2/TRBV6-3
CDR3aa: CASGSPWVAGNQETQYF

j_gene: TRBJ2-7
len: 13
v_gene: TRBV5-5
CDR3aa: CASSFGDLYEQYF

j_gene: TRBJ2-1
len: 15
v_gene: TRBV6-5
CDR3aa: CASSLAYSSYNEQFF

j_gene: TRBJ2-3
len: 13
v_gene: TRBV19
CDR3aa: CASSIVGLDTQYF

j_gene: TRBJ1-2
len: 16
v_gene: TRBV10-3
CDR3aa: CASQDLSGTPNYGYTF

j_gene: TRBJ1-1
len: 13
v_gene: TRBV6-1
CDR3aa: CASTKGGYTEAFF

j_gene: TRBJ1-4
len: 13
v_gene: TRBV4-3
CDR3aa: CASSPPSHEKLFF

j_gene: TRBJ2-7
len: 15
v_gene: TRBV15
CDR3aa: CATSRDTDSLYEQYF

j_gene: TRBJ2-1
len: 14
v_gene: TRBV10-3
CDR3aa: CAIGPAGPNNEQFF

j_gene: TRBJ2-1
len: 15
v_gene: TRBV7-9
CDR3aa: CASTTSYREHNEQFF

j_gene: TRBJ2-1
len: 13
v_gene: TRBV2
CDR3aa: CASKRGASNEQFF

j_gene: TRBJ2-2
len: 16
v_gene: TRBV6-5
CDR3aa: CASSYSSGRGTGELFF

j_gene: TRBJ2-5
len: 16
v_gene: TRBV6-2/TRBV6-3
CDR3aa: CASSYFLRGQRETQYF

j_gene: TRBJ1-5
len: 17
v_gene: TRBV27
CDR3aa: CASSPPGGGMRNQPQHF

j_gene: TRBJ2-2
len: 16
v_gene: TRBV27
CDR3aa: CASSLRGRGLGGELFF